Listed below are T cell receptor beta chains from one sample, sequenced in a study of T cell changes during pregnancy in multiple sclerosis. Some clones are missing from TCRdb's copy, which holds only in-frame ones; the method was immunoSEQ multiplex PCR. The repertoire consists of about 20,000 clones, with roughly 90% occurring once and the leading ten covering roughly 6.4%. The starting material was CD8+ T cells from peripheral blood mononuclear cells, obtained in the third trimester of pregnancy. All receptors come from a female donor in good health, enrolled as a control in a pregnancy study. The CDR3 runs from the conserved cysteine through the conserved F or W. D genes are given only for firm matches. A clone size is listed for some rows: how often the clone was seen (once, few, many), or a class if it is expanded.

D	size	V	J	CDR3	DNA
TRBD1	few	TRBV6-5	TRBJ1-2	CASSGTGGTPGYTF	TGTGCCAGCAGTGGGACAGGGGGAACCCCTGGCTACACCTTC
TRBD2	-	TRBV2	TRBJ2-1	CASSKPFSTSGEGEQFF	TGTGCCAGCAGCAAGCCGTTTTCGACTAGCGGGGAGGGTGAGCAGTTCTTC
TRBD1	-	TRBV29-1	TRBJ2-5	CSVEDRGQPVKTQYF	TGCAGCGTTGAAGATCGGGGACAGCCTGTTAAGACCCAGTACTTC
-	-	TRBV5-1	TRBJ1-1	CASSLVFENRNTEAFF	TGCGCCAGCAGCTTGGTGTTCGAAAACAGGAACACTGAAGCTTTCTTT
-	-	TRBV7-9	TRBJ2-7	CASSSFGWSEYEQYF	TGTGCCAGCAGCTCTTTCGGGTGGAGCGAATACGAGCAGTACTTC
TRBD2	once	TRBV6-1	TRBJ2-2	CASSGRADGELFF	TGTGCCAGTAGCGGGAGGGCGGACGGGGAGCTGTTTTTT
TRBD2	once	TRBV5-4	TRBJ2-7	CASSFPLAGRSHQVEQYF	TGTGCCAGCAGTTTCCCGCTAGCGGGCCGGTCCCACCAAGTCGAGCAGTACTTC
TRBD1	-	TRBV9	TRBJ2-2	CASGQGAVGELFF	TGTGCCAGCGGACAGGGGGCTGTCGGGGAGCTGTTTTTT
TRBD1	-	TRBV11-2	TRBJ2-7	CASSLGIMGTGSYEQYF	TGTGCCAGCAGCTTAGGCATCATGGGGACAGGTAGTTACGAGCAGTACTTC
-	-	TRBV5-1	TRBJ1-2	CASTPSPLNYGYTF	TGCGCCAGCACCCCCTCCCCCCTTAACTATGGCTACACCTTC
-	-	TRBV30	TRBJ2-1	CAWTDAGPTYNEQFF	TGTGCCTGGACGGACGCGGGTCCAACCTACAATGAGCAGTTCTTC
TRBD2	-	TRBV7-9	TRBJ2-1	CASNLRSGDTYNEQFF	TGTGCCAGCAACCTACGTAGCGGGGACACCTACAATGAGCAGTTCTTC
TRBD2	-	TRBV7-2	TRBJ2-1	CASSSVAGGPNEQFF	TGTGCCAGCAGCTCTGTAGCGGGAGGGCCGAATGAGCAGTTCTTC
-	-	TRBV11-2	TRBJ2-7	CASSLGSGGVYSYEQYF	TGTGCCAGCAGCTTAGGGAGCGGAGGGGTCTACTCCTACGAGCAGTACTTC
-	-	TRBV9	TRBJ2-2	CASSVEPAGVHTGELFF	TGTGCCAGCAGCGTAGAGCCTGCAGGGGTTCATACCGGGGAGCTGTTTTTT
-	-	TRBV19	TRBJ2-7	CASKGKGLPYEQYF	TGTGCCAGTAAGGGGAAGGGTCTCCCCTACGAGCAGTACTTC
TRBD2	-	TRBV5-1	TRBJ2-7	CASSLELAGVLAHEQYF	TGCGCCAGCAGCTTGGAATTAGCGGGAGTTCTCGCACACGAGCAGTACTTC
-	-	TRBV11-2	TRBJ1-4	CASSYPTGTNEKLFF	TGTGCCAGCAGTTATCCGACAGGCACTAATGAAAAACTGTTTTTT
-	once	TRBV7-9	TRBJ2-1	CASSLFGSRTHNEQFF	TGTGCCAGCAGCTTATTCGGATCGAGGACACACAATGAGCAGTTCTTC
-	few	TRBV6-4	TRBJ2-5	CASSDSAGSETQYF	TGTGCCAGCAGTGACTCGGCGGGCTCAGAGACCCAGTACTTC
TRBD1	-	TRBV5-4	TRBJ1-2	CASSRRDSYYGYTF	TGTGCCAGCAGTCGTAGGGACAGTTACTATGGCTACACCTTC
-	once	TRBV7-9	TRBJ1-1	CASSHGEMNTEAFF	TGTGCCAGCAGCCACGGGGAAATGAACACTGAAGCTTTCTTT
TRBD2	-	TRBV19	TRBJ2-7	CASSISGRALNEQYF	TGTGCCAGTAGTATATCCGGGAGGGCCTTGAACGAGCAGTACTTC
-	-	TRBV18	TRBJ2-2	CASSPKRGPDTGELFF	TGTGCCAGCTCACCCAAAAGAGGGCCTGACACCGGGGAGCTGTTTTTT
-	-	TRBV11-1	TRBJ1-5	CASSLHSNQPQHF	TGTGCCAGCAGCTTACACTCCAATCAGCCCCAGCATTTT
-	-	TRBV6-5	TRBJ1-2	CASSPPGSGYTF	TGTGCCAGCAGCCCCCCGGGGAGTGGCTACACCTTC
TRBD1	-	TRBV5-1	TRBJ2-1	CASSLIGVGAGTGDGNEQFF	TGCGCCAGCAGCTTAATCGGTGTGGGGGCCGGGACAGGGGATGGCAATGAGCAGTTCTTC